These 20 T cell receptor beta chains share one sample of origin, sequenced in a study of cytomegalovirus exposure and HLA in healthy donors. The PCR ran on 60 Vbeta and 13 Jbeta primers. Using immunoSEQ multiplex PCR, the repertoire was profiled, and TCRdb retains in-frame clones only, with some absent. Of some 120,000 clones in the sample, about 74% were seen once. The sample was PBMCs. The source is a woman between 50 and 59 years old in good health and CMV-seropositive.

The chain links TRBV27 to TRBJ1-3; tentatively, D is TRBD1 (6 bases). Trimming stripped 5 bases from V and 0 bases from J, with 14 bases between. The CDR3 is made up of 16 amino acids. Germline CDR1 MNHEY, CDR2 SMNVEV (reference sequence). The CDR3 sequence: CASSAHGRGSGNTIYF. The CDR3 bases are TGTGCCAGCAGTGCCCACGGCAGGGGCTCTGGAAACACCATATATTTT.

V is TRBV30 and J is TRBJ2-6; 9 bases are shared with TRBD1. CDR3 length equals 16 residues. J lost 0 bases, V lost 5 bases, and 5 bases had no gene match. Germline V gene lookup returns CDR1 GTSNPN and CDR2 SVGIG (reference sequence). CDR3 sequence (DNA): TGTGCCTGGGGGACAGGGTACTTCTCTGGGGCCAACGTCCTGACTTTC. Residues: CAWGTGYFSGANVLTF.

V is TRBV27 and J is TRBJ2-5, with 7 bases fitting TRBD1. The CDR3 extends over 14 amino acids. Germline V gives CDR1 MNHEY, CDR2 SMNVEV (reference sequence). J was trimmed by 4 bases and V by 4 bases; bases with no gene match: 6. The CDR3 DNA is TGTGCCAGCAGTTCTACAGGGGTTCGAGAGACCCAGTACTTC. Residues: CASSSTGVRETQYF.

The chain couples TRBV21-1 to TRBJ1-6; TRBD1 is taken as the D call from the table, unchecked against the DNA. TRBV21-1 is a pseudogene locus. The CDR3 contains 15 residues. CDR3 DNA: TGTGCCAGCAGCGAAGTACAGGGCCCCAATTCACCCCTCCACTTT. It translates to CASSEVQGPNSPLHF.

CDR3 sequence (DNA): TGTGCCATTCAGACTCAGGGGGCTGGGGCCAACGTCCTGACTTTC. Amino acids: CAIQTQGAGANVLTF. V usage is TRBV30 and J usage is TRBJ2-6, with 7 bases identical to TRBD1. CDR3 length: 15 residues. Trimming at V came to 8 bases and at J to 2 bases, leaving 9 bases not matched to a gene. Germline-derived CDR1 and CDR2 are GTSNPN and SVGIG (reference sequence).

The rearrangement links TRBV7-2 to TRBJ2-7; 7 bases match TRBD2. After removal of 1 base from V and 4 bases from J, the junction contained 4 bases not matched to a gene. There are 14 residues in the CDR3. Per the germline V gene, CDR1 is SGHTA and CDR2 is FQGNSA. The CDR3 bases are TGTGCCAGCAGCTTAGGGGGGGGTGGGTACGAGCAGTACTTC. It encodes CASSLGGGGYEQYF.

The rearrangement uses TRBV5-1 and TRBJ2-5, with 8 bases aligning to TRBD2. J was trimmed by 1 base and V by 2 bases; bases with no gene match: 4. Germline CDR1 SGHRS, CDR2 YFSETQ. The CDR3 is 15 residues long. The CDR3 DNA is TGCGCCAGCAGCTTTAGCGGGGTTCCCCAAGAGACCCAGTACTTC. As protein: CASSFSGVPQETQYF.

This clone occurred a few times. The chain has TRBV10-3 and TRBJ2-7, with D unresolved. The V end lost 4 bases, the J end lost 5 bases, and 12 bases lay between the germline ends. The CDR3 has 13 amino acids. CDR1 and CDR2 from the germline V gene are ENHRY and SYGVKD. CDR3 region: CAISGQATDEQYF. The CDR3 DNA is TGTGCCATCAGTGGTCAGGCTACCGACGAGCAGTACTTC.

In regard to this clone: Other nucleotide sequences in the sample specify the same CDR3. The chain combines TRBV28 with TRBJ1-5, with D possibly being TRBD1 (5 bases). Germline V gene lookup returns CDR1 MDHEN and CDR2 SYDVKM. The germline V and J ends were trimmed by 5 bases and 7 bases, with 15 bases remaining between them. The CDR3 has 14 residues. Here the CDR3 DNA reads TGTGCCAGCAGTCATAGCCAGGGTGTCCAGCCCCAGCATTTT. Translation: CASSHSQGVQPQHF. The full variable domain, with the rest looked up from reference TRBV28 and TRBJ1-5, is DVKVTQSSRYLVKRTGEKVFLECVQDMDHENMFWYRQDPGLGLRLIYFSYDVKMKEKGDIPEGYSVSREKKERFSLILESASTNQTSMYLCASSHSQGVQPQHFGDGTRLSIL.

The chain recombines TRBV6-1 with TRBJ2-7; 7 bases align to TRBD1. The germline gives CDR1 MNHNS, CDR2 SASEGT. The CDR3 sequence is 15 residues long. The J segment lost 2 bases and the V segment lost 4 bases, leaving 8 bases of the junction unmatched. CDR3 bases: TGTGCCAGCAGTGGAACAGGGGAGCGAACCTACGAGCAGTACTTC. Its translation is CASSGTGERTYEQYF.

The chain links TRBV2 to TRBJ2-1; TRBD2 matches 7 bases. After removal of 6 bases from V and 7 bases from J, the junction contained 15 bases not matched to a gene. The CDR3 extends over 16 amino acids. Germline V gene data show CDR1 as SNHLY and CDR2 as FYNNEI. Here the CDR3 reads CASRRQTSTVRNEQFF. The CDR3 region has the DNA TGTGCCAGCAGACGACAGACTAGCACGGTTAGGAATGAGCAGTTCTTC.

The CDR3 here is CAWERSSLSSYNEQFF. CDR3 DNA: TGTGCCTGGGAACGGTCCTCCCTGAGCTCCTACAATGAGCAGTTCTTC. The chain uses TRBV30 and TRBJ2-1; no clear D gene. Between the trimmed V and J ends, which lost 5 bases and 0 bases, there was a span of 17 bases. The germline V gene encodes CDR1 GTSNPN and CDR2 SVGIG (reference sequence). The CDR3 extends over 16 amino acids.

The J gene is TRBJ1-5, the V gene TRBV6-1; possible D gene TRBD1, 5 bases. CDR1 and CDR2 from the germline V gene are MNHNS and SASEGT. The CDR3 has 15 residues. With 8 bases removed from V and 1 base from J, the gap between germline ends came to 15 bases. CDR3 residues: CASGKVRGSNQPQHF. The CDR3 bases are TGTGCCAGCGGGAAGGTGCGGGGGAGCAATCAGCCCCAGCATTTT.

This chain connects TRBV5-6 to TRBJ2-5; 10 nucleotides agree with TRBD1. Germline trimming cut 4 bases from V and 2 bases from J; bases unmatched to any gene: 5. The germline V gene has CDR1 SGHDT and CDR2 YYEEEE. There are 15 residues in the CDR3. The CDR3 DNA reads as TGTGCCAGCAGCCCGGACAGGGGGATACAAGAGACCCAGTACTTC. It encodes CASSPDRGIQETQYF.

The rearrangement links TRBV6-1 to TRBJ2-3; 12 bases fit TRBD1. The V gene's germline CDR1 is MNHNS and CDR2 SASEGT. The CDR3 is made up of 18 amino acids. Trimming at V came to 4 bases and at J to 4 bases, leaving 12 bases not matched to a gene. CDR3 sequence reads: CASSARGTGGHQADTQYF. The CDR3 DNA sequence: TGTGCCAGCAGTGCCCGAGGGACAGGGGGCCACCAGGCAGATACGCAGTATTTT.

The rearrangement links TRBV19 to TRBJ1-5; 8 positions agree with TRBD1. The CDR3 is made up of 18 amino acids. Germline loops: CDR1 LNHDA, CDR2 SQIVND (reference sequence). Trimming cost V 3 bases and J 2 bases; bases outside gene matches: 12. In nucleotides, the CDR3 is TGTGCCAGTAGTATTTCCCCGGGACAGGTGGGAGGCAATCAGCCCCAGCATTTT. This translates into CASSISPGQVGGNQPQHF.

The rearrangement uses TRBV28 and TRBJ1-2, with D possibly TRBD1 on 6 matching bases. Germline CDR1 MDHEN, CDR2 SYDVKM. CDR3 length: 19 amino acids. V lost 6 bases to trimming and J lost 4 bases, with 30 bases between them. CDR3 coding DNA: TGTGCCAGCAGCCCCCCCCTTAGTCGCAGGGGAAAAGGACGCTATGGCTACACCTTC. As protein: CASSPPLSRRGKGRYGYTF.

The chain carries TRBV10-3 and TRBJ2-1, with 11 nucleotides matching TRBD2. Per the germline V gene, CDR1 is ENHRY and CDR2 is SYGVKD. The CDR3 totals 16 residues. Unmatched junction bases numbered 2, after V lost 0 bases and J lost 4 bases. The CDR3 nucleotides read TGTGCCATCAGTGAGTCGGCTAGCGGGGGGTACAATGAGCAGTTCTTC. Amino acids: CAISESASGGYNEQFF.

The rearrangement joins TRBV2 to TRBJ2-2, with D possibly matching TRBD2 (6 bases). The CDR3 totals 16 residues. CDR1 and CDR2 (germline): SNHLY, FYNNEI. V lost 2 bases and J lost 3, with 13 bases in between. The CDR3 loop reads CASSERSGYYTGELFF. CDR3 nucleotides: TGTGCCAGCAGTGAACGTAGCGGTTACTACACCGGGGAGCTGTTTTTT.

For the CDR3, the DNA is TGTGCCAGCAGTACGCGGGGGGGGCGGGAGACCCAGTACTTC. Its protein is CASSTRGGRETQYF. This chain joins TRBV2 and TRBJ2-5; TRBD2 matches 9 bases. J lost 5 bases, V lost 5 bases, and 6 bases had no gene match. The germline gives CDR1 SNHLY, CDR2 FYNNEI. This CDR3 is built from 14 residues.